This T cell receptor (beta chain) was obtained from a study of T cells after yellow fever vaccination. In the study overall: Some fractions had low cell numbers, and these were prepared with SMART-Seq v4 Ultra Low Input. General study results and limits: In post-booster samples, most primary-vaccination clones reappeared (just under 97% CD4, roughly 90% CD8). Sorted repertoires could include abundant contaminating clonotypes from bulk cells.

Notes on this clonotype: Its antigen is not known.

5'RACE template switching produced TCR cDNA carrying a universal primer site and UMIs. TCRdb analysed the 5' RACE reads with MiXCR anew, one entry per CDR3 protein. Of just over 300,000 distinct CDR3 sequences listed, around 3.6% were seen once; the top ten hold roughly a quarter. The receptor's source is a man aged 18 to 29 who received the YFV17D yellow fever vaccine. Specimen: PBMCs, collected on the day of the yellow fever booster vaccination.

In nucleotides, the CDR3 is TGTGCCAGCACCTGGGGGACGTATGGCTACACCTTC. Translation: CASTWGTYGYTF. The chain joins TRBV12-3 or TRBV12-4 to TRBJ1-2; D is possibly TRBD1 (5 bases). Trimming took 7 bases from V and 5 from J, leaving 11 bases between them. The CDR3 covers 12 residues.